This T cell receptor (beta chain) was found in a study of T cells after yellow fever vaccination. Per the germline V gene, CDR1 is DFQATT and CDR2 is SNEGSKA (reference sequence). CDR3 length equals 13 residues. The V and J ends lost 6 bases and 3 bases, in that order; junction bases with no gene match: 5. They built TCR cDNA with 5'RACE template switching, a step that put in a universal primer site and UMIs. TCRdb processed the 5' RACE reads anew with MiXCR; each CDR3 protein has one entry. The sample includes some 200,000 distinct CDR3 sequences, 3% to 4% of them seen just once. V usage is TRBV20-1 and J usage is TRBJ1-5, with 7 bases matching TRBD1. The source is a man in his late teens or twenties who received the YFV17D yellow fever vaccine. Sequences were derived from CD4+ T cells sorted from PBMCs, sampled 10 days after the yellow fever booster vaccination. CDR3 residues: CSAPGQPNQPQHF. Here the CDR3 DNA reads TGCAGTGCGCCGGGACAGCCCAATCAGCCCCAGCATTTT.